This passage covers 15 T cell receptor beta chains from one sample sequenced in a study of cytomegalovirus exposure and HLA in healthy donors. PCR employed 60 Vbeta and 13 Jbeta primers. Profiling relied on immunoSEQ multiplex PCR, and the TCRdb table lists in-frame clones only, not all of them. Counted here are 200,000 to 250,000 clones, 80% to 90% occurring once; the ten biggest clones make up approximately 1%. Sequencing was carried out using PBMCs. The source is a woman under 30 in good health and CMV-seronegative.

This sequence joins TRBV11-1 and TRBJ2-7, with TRBD1 as a possible D gene (6 bases). Between the trimmed V and J ends, which lost 1 base and 1 base, there was a span of 11 bases. The CDR3 has 15 amino acids. Germline V CDR1 and CDR2: SGHAT, FQDESV (reference sequence). CDR3 region: CASSLGWTASYEQYF. The CDR3 DNA reads TGTGCCAGCAGCTTAGGGTGGACAGCTTCCTACGAGCAGTACTTC.

This chain joins TRBV27 and TRBJ2-3; the match to TRBD2 covers 7 bases. CDR3 length equals 16 residues. The V gene's germline CDR1 is MNHEY and CDR2 SMNVEV (reference sequence). J lost 7 bases, V lost 4 bases, and 14 bases had no gene match. The DNA of the CDR3 is TGTGCCAGCAGTTCACCCACCGGACTAGATACGCATACGCAGTATTTT. Translated: CASSSPTGLDTHTQYF.

V and J are TRBV19 and TRBJ2-7; D is unclear. V was shortened by 1 base and J by 5 bases, with 6 bases between the two germline ends. The CDR3 has 12 amino acids. Germline values: CDR1 LNHDA, CDR2 SQIVND (reference sequence). CDR3 residues: CASSIGQNEQYF. As DNA, the CDR3 is TGTGCCAGTAGTATAGGGCAGAACGAGCAGTACTTC.

V and J are TRBV5-4 and TRBJ2-5; weak D call: TRBD2 (5 bases). The germline V gene encodes CDR1 SGHNT and CDR2 YYREEE (reference sequence). This CDR3 is built from 13 residues. V lost 0 bases, J lost 4 bases, and 7 bases lay in between. The CDR3 DNA sequence: TGTGCCAGCAGCTTGGGAGGGCTAGAGACCCAGTACTTC. It is translated as CASSLGGLETQYF.

The rearrangement uses TRBV25-1 and TRBJ1-1, with no clear D. The ends were cut back, 7 bases at V and 4 bases at J, with 10 bases in the middle. CDR1 is MGHDK and CDR2 is SYGVNS in the germline V gene. The CDR3 is made up of 12 amino acids. The CDR3 DNA is TGTGCCAGCATGGGAGGGATCACTGAAGCTTTCTTT. Protein sequence: CASMGGITEAFF.

The rearrangement joins TRBV7-7 to TRBJ1-1; D is perhaps TRBD1 (5 bases). Germline V gives CDR1 SSHAT, CDR2 FNYEAQ (reference sequence). Trimming left V 1 base short and J 7 bases short, with 10 bases between. The CDR3 contains 13 residues. CDR3 nucleotides: TGTGCCAGCAGCTTAGGGCGGGGCGATGAAGCTTTCTTT. This encodes CASSLGRGDEAFF.

The chain employs TRBV11-2 and TRBJ2-5, with TRBD1 identical over 7 bases. The end of the DNA fits TRBJ2-7 better, so the J call may be wrong. This CDR3 has 14 residues. Germline loops: CDR1 SGHAT, CDR2 FQNNGV. The CDR3 loop is CASSLRGRVYEQYF. In DNA, the CDR3 is TGTGCCAGCAGCTTAAGGGGGCGCGTCTACGAGCAGTACTTC.

This clone showed up just once. The chain has TRBV9 and TRBJ2-1; TRBD2 agrees at 8 bases. There are 15 residues in the CDR3. Germline V CDR1 and CDR2: SGDLS, YYNGEE. V was clipped by 4 bases and J by 16 bases; unmatched bases: 19. The CDR3 bases are TGTGCCAGCAGCCCAACCGGGACTAGGGGACCACGGACTTTCTTC. Amino acids: CASSPTGTRGPRTFF.

The chain carries TRBV23-1 and TRBJ1-1; 7 nucleotides line up with TRBD1. TRBV23-1 carries the ORF label, with uncertain function. The CDR3 runs 15 residues. V lost 0 bases, J lost 4 bases, and 5 bases stayed unmatched. Here the CDR3 reads CASSQSTGFITEAFF. The CDR3, as DNA: TGCGCCAGCAGTCAATCGACAGGGTTCATCACTGAAGCTTTCTTT.

This chain connects TRBV2 to TRBJ1-5; tentative D call: TRBD1 (6 bases). The V end lost 4 bases, the J end lost 2 bases, and 9 bases lay between the germline ends. CDR3 length equals 14 residues. Germline V gene lookup returns CDR1 SNHLY and CDR2 FYNNEI. This CDR3 reads CASSGGGGNQPQHF. The CDR3 DNA sequence: TGTGCCAGCAGTGGAGGGGGAGGCAATCAGCCCCAGCATTTT.

This sequence joins TRBV7-9 and TRBJ1-1; the D gene is possibly TRBD1 (5 bases). The V and J ends lost 1 base and 4 bases respectively, with 10 bases between them. The CDR3 spans 14 residues. CDR1 and CDR2 (germline): SEHNR, FQNEAQ (reference sequence). In nucleotides, the CDR3 is TGTGCCAGCAGCTTAGTGGGGGAGGGCACTGAAGCTTTCTTT. It encodes CASSLVGEGTEAFF.

The chain carries TRBV10-1 and TRBJ2-1; 9 bases are a match to TRBD2. The germline CDR1 and CDR2 sequences are WNHNN and SYGVQD (reference sequence). This CDR3 region has 15 residues. Trimming at V came to 2 bases and at J to 8 bases, leaving 7 bases not matched to a gene. CDR3 protein: CASSEGAGGPYEQFF. CDR3 coding DNA: TGCGCCAGCAGTGAGGGGGCGGGAGGGCCCTATGAGCAGTTCTTC.

This clone was seen only once. The chain uses TRBV5-5 and TRBJ2-7, with 7 nucleotides matching TRBD2. V dropped 0 bases and J dropped 5; count of bases not matched to a gene: 2. Germline loops: CDR1 SGHKS, CDR2 YYEKEE (reference sequence). The CDR3 covers 13 residues. CDR3 in DNA: TGTGCCAGCAGCTTGGCGACTAGCCACGAGCAGTACTTC. It specifies CASSLATSHEQYF.

The chain uses TRBV29-1 and TRBJ1-4; D remains ambiguous. Germline CDR1 reads SQVTM; CDR2 reads ANQGSEA. The CDR3 sequence is 13 residues long. V gave up 3 bases and J gave up 6 bases, with 11 bases separating them. CDR3 amino acids: CSVENGMDEKLFF. The CDR3 DNA reads as TGCAGCGTTGAGAACGGGATGGATGAAAAACTGTTTTTT. The full variable domain, completed using reference TRBV29-1 and TRBJ1-4, is SAVISQKPSRDICQRGTSLTIQCQVDSQVTMMFWYRQQPGQSLTLIATANQGSEATYESGFVIDKFPISRPNLTFSTLTVSNMSPEDSSIYLCSVENGMDEKLFFGSGTQLSVL.

The chain recombines TRBV25-1 with TRBJ2-2, with 10 bases fitting TRBD1. Germline CDR1 is MGHDK and CDR2 is SYGVNS. The V and J ends lost 5 bases and 3 bases, in that order; junction bases with no gene match: 12. The CDR3 is 18 residues long. The chain's CDR3 is CASSPYPGQGEHTGELFF. The CDR3 nucleotides are TGTGCCAGCAGTCCTTACCCAGGACAGGGGGAACACACCGGGGAGCTGTTTTTT.